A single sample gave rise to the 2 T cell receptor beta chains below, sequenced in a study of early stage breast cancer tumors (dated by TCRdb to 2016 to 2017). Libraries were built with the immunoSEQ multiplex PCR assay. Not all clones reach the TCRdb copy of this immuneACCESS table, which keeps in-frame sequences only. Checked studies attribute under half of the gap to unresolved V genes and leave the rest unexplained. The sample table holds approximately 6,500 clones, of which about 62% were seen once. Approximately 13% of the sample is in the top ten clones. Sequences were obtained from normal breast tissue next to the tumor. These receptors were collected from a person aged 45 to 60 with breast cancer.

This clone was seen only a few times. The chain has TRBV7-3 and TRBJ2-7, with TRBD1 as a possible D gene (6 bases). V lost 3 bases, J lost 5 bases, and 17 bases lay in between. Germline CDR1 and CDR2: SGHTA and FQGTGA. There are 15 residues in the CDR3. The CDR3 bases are TGTGCCAGCAGCTTTGTTGGGGGCTCTTCTCACGAGCAGTACTTC. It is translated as CASSFVGGSSHEQYF.

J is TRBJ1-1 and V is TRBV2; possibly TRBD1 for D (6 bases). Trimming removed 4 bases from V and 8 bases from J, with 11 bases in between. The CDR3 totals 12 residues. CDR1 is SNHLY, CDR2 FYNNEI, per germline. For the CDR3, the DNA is TGTGCCAGCAGTGGGGGACACGACGAAGCTTTCTTT. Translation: CASSGGHDEAFF.